This T cell receptor (beta chain) was retrieved from a study of blood T cell repertoires in COVID-19. Across the study: Samples representing acute and convalescent COVID-19 were sourced from the United States, Italy and Spain.

In the authors' methods: Reference gene primers were amplified, and this amplification served to estimate nucleated cell counts. Data came from immunoSEQ multiplex PCR; TCRdb stores just in-frame clones and leaves some out. V, J and clone size are taken as reported in that table, and D and trimming were inferred from the DNA itself. The table has 75,000 to 100,000 clones, about nine tenths seen once. The V and J ends lost 5 bases and 7 bases, in that order; junction bases with no gene match: 6. The CDR3 contains 15 residues. Germline assignment: CDR1 SGHTA and CDR2 FQGNSA. The sequence came from a woman of 80 years or more with acute or convalescent COVID-19. The specimen was peripheral blood. This chain uses TRBV7-2 with TRBJ2-1, with 12 bases identical to TRBD2. The CDR3: CASSRTSGIGNEQFF. CDR3 in DNA: TGTGCCAGCAGCAGGACTAGCGGGATAGGGAATGAGCAGTTCTTC.